These 7 T cell receptor beta chains were all obtained from the same sample, sequenced in a study of T cells in Graves' hyperthyroidism and ophthalmopathy. Using RNA transcripts as the source, TCR beta CDR3 regions were amplified. TCR CDR3 underwent first-round RT-PCR with the HTBI primer set. TCRdb re-analysed the multiplex PCR reads in MiXCR, keeping a single row per CDR3 protein. The data hold almost 600,000 distinct CDR3 sequences, with roughly 46% observed a single time. Sequences were obtained from peripheral blood or thyroid tissue (not recorded which). These receptor sequences come from a young woman with Graves' hyperthyroidism.

The V gene is TRBV7-9, the J gene TRBJ1-6; D unclear. The CDR3 spans 15 residues. Germline V CDR1 and CDR2: SEHNR, FQNEAQ (reference sequence). The ends were cut back, 0 bases at V and 7 bases at J, with 10 bases in the middle. The CDR3 loop is CASSLAQTLNSPLHF. The CDR3 region has the DNA TGTGCCAGCAGCTTAGCCCAGACTTTGAATTCACCCCTCCACTTT.

This clonotype was recorded a few times. The chain employs TRBV10-3 and TRBJ1-1; perhaps TRBD1 as D (5 bases). The V and J ends lost 7 bases and 4 bases respectively, with 16 bases between them. CDR3 size: 14 residues. The V gene's germline CDR1 is ENHRY and CDR2 SYGVKD. The chain's CDR3 is CAINQGLGGTEAFF. DNA of the CDR3: TGTGCCATCAACCAGGGTCTGGGGGGCACTGAAGCTTTCTTT.

The chain uses TRBV20-1 and TRBJ2-5; 9 bases align to TRBD2. V was pared by 7 bases and J by 4 bases, with 10 bases of the junction left unmatched. The germline V gene has CDR1 DFQATT and CDR2 SNEGSKA (reference sequence). This CDR3 is 14 amino acids long. The CDR3 nucleotides read TGCAGTGTTACCCTGACTAGCGGAGGAGAGACCCAGTACTTC. Translation: CSVTLTSGGETQYF.

This clonotype was observed a handful of times. The V gene is TRBV2, the J gene TRBJ2-7; D is perhaps TRBD1 or TRBD2 (5 bases each). Germline CDR1 SNHLY, CDR2 FYNNEI. The CDR3 consists of 14 residues. CDR3 coding DNA: TGTGCTAGAGACCGGGGCCGAGGAGCCTACGAGCAGTACTTC. Translating gives CARDRGRGAYEQYF.

Ten or more counts support this clonotype. The chain couples TRBV24-1 to TRBJ2-5; no definite D call. Germline values: CDR1 KGHDR, CDR2 SFDVKD. V gave up 4 bases and J gave up 2 bases, with 7 bases separating them. This CDR3 region has 13 residues. Here the CDR3 DNA reads TGTGCCACCAGTGAATCAGATCAAGAGACCCAGTACTTC. This encodes CATSESDQETQYF.

The chain links TRBV20-1 to TRBJ2-7; 13 bases are a match to TRBD2. The germline V gene has CDR1 DFQATT and CDR2 SNEGSKA (reference sequence). The CDR3 is made up of 15 amino acids. The junction had 5 bases not matched to a gene; V was cut back by 0 bases and J by 6 bases. The CDR3 DNA follows: TGCAGTGCTAGAGAGGCAGGACTAGCGGGAGCCGAGCAGTACTTC. Translated: CSAREAGLAGAEQYF.

The V and J genes are TRBV7-9 and TRBJ2-7; 15 positions match TRBD2. The CDR3 spans 16 residues. With V trimmed by 4 bases and J by 7 bases, 8 bases remained unmatched. CDR1 SEHNR and CDR2 FQNEAQ come from the germline V gene (reference sequence). The CDR3 loop is CASSSWTSGRAGEQYF. The CDR3 DNA follows: TGTGCCAGCAGCTCCTGGACTAGCGGGAGGGCCGGTGAGCAGTACTTC.